This T cell receptor beta chain came from a study of shared clonotypes between healthy human individuals. Repertoires were generated with immunoSEQ multiplex PCR, while TCRdb's copy carries only in-frame clones and drops some. This table holds some 630,000 clones, 95% to 96% found once. Per the germline V gene, CDR1 is MDHEN and CDR2 is SYDVKM. V lost 5 bases, J lost 4 bases, and 12 bases stayed unmatched. CDR3 size: 16 residues. Naive CD8 cells, CD45RO-negative and positively selected for CCR7, excluded terminally differentiated effector memory CD45RA+ cells. This clonotype was sampled from a woman in her thirties in good health. The sample comprised naive CD8+ T cells sorted from blood. This chain joins TRBV28 and TRBJ1-1, with 8 bases fitting TRBD1. The CDR3 sequence is CASSLHRTGFFTEAFF. The CDR3 region has the DNA TGTGCCAGCAGTCTGCACCGGACAGGGTTTTTCACTGAAGCTTTCTTT.